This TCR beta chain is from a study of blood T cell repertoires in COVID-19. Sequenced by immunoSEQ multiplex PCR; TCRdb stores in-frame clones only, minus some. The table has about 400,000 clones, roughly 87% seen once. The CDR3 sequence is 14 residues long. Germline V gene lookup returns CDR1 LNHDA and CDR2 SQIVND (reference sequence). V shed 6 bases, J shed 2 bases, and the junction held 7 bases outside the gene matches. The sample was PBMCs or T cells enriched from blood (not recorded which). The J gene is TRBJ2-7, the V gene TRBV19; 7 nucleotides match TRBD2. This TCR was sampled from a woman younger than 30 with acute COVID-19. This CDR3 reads CASRGGTATYEQYF. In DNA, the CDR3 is TGTGCCAGTAGGGGGGGGACCGCCACCTACGAGCAGTACTTC.